This TCR beta chain stems from a study of T cells in Graves' hyperthyroidism and ophthalmopathy. For the diagnoses, clinical symptoms, serum thyroxine and TRAb, thyroid ultrasound and orbital computed tomography were used. Using RNA transcripts as the source, TCR beta CDR3 regions were amplified. An initial round of RT-PCR targeting the TCR CDR3 relied on the HTBI primer set. Using its own MiXCR run on the multiplex PCR reads, TCRdb lists one record per CDR3 protein. Here the sample spans 300,000 to 450,000 distinct CDR3 sequences, approximately 13% being singletons. This clonotype was recorded many times. The V and J ends lost 6 bases and 4 bases, in that order; junction bases with no gene match: 10. CDR3 size: 15 residues.

The TCR originated in a young woman with Graves' hyperthyroidism. The chain combines TRBV12-3 or TRBV12-4 with TRBJ2-3; 7 nucleotides agree with TRBD1. Input material: blood. For the CDR3, the DNA is TGTGCCAGCAGCCGAGGGGGCGCCGGGGCAGATACGCAGTATTTT. It yields the protein CASSRGGAGADTQYF.